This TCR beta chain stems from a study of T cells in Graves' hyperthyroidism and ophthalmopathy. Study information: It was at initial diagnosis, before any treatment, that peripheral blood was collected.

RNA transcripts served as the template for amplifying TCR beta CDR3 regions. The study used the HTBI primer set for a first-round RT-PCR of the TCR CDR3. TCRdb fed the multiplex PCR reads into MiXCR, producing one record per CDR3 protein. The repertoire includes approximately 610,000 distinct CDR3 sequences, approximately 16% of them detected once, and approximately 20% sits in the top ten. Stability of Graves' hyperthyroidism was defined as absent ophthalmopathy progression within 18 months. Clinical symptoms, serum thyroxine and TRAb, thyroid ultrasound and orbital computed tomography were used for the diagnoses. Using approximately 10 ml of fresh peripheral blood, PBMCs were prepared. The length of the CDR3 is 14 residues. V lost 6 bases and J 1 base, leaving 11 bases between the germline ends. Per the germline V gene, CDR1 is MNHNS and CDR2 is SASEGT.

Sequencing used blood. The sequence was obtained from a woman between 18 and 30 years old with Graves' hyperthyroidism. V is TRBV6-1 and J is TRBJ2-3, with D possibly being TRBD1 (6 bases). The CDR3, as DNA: TGTGCCAGCAGAAGGACAGCGGGCACAGATACGCAGTATTTT. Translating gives CASRRTAGTDTQYF.